The clone carrying this T cell receptor beta chain was seen a handful of times. What it binds is not known. Mouse germline and gene names are used. The CDR3 is cut off 4 residues early in the read; its end comes from the germline J gene. The data were taken from a study of CD8+ T cells in alopecia areata. At the level of the study: Graft recipients were approximately 6-10-week-old female C3H/HeJ mice, and donor skin originated from 6-12-month-old C3H/HeJ mice with spontaneous alopecia.

The authors extracted RNA and reverse transcribed it into cDNA as the sequencing template. Some clones are missing from TCRdb's copy, which holds only in-frame ones; the method was immunoSEQ multiplex PCR. Singletons are absent from the sample, which has approximately 280,000 clones. Study-wide results and caveats: Possibly because of HLA-related factors, TCR sharing was less clear across patients than in mice. Clonality was higher in lesional than normal scalp, especially in alopecia totalis/universalis.

The authors sorted pooled cutaneous lymph node cells using CD4, CD8alpha, NKG2D, NKG2ACE and other markers. CDR1 and CDR2 (germline): NSHNY, SYGAGN. The CDR3 has 11 residues. The source of this sequence is a C3H/HeJ mouse with alopecia areata. This strain has MHC haplotype H2-k. The sequencing sample was made of CD4+ T cells sorted from a lymph node. The chain combines TRBV13-1 with TRBJ2-7; D call uncertain. CDR3 bases read: TGTGCCAGCAGTGATGAGGAT. Translation: CASSDED. The whole CDR3 sequence is CASSDEDEQYF.